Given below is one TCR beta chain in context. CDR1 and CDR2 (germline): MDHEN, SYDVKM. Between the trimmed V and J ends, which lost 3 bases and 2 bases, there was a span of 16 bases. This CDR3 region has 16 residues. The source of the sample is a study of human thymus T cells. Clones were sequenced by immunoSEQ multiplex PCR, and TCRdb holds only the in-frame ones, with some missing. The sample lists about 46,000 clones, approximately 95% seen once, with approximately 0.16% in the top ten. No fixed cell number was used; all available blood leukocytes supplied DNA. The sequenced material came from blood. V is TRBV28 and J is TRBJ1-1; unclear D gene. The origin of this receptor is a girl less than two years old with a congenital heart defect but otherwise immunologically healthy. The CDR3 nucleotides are TGTGCCAGCAGTTTTTACTGGACGGATCCCAACACTGAAGCTTTCTTT. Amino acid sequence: CASSFYWTDPNTEAFF.